This T cell receptor beta chain was identified during a study of read filtering for tumor transcriptome and immune sequencing. Study outcomes and limitations: The CD138-negative fraction was mixed bone marrow immune cells, not pure T cells.

Germline-derived CDR1 and CDR2 are MNHNS and SASEGT. The J segment lost 2 bases and the V segment lost 2 bases, leaving 4 bases of the junction unmatched. The CDR3 is made up of 16 amino acids. This clonotype was detected many times. Its antigen is as yet unknown. Molecular barcoded adaptors covering alpha/delta and beta/gamma chains were used on around 400 ng RNA. TCRdb redid the calling of the reads with MiXCR, one entry per CDR3 protein. The sample shows fewer than 45,000 distinct CDR3 sequences, under 15% of them seen only once. This sequence joins TRBV6-1 and TRBJ2-3, with 10 bases identical to TRBD2. This TCR was sampled from a donor aged 40 or over with multiple myeloma. The sequenced material came from a population of CD138-negative cells sorted from bone marrow. The DNA for the CDR3 is TGTGCCAGCAGTGAACTAGCGGGAGTAGCCACAGATACGCAGTATTTT. This translates into CASSELAGVATDTQYF.